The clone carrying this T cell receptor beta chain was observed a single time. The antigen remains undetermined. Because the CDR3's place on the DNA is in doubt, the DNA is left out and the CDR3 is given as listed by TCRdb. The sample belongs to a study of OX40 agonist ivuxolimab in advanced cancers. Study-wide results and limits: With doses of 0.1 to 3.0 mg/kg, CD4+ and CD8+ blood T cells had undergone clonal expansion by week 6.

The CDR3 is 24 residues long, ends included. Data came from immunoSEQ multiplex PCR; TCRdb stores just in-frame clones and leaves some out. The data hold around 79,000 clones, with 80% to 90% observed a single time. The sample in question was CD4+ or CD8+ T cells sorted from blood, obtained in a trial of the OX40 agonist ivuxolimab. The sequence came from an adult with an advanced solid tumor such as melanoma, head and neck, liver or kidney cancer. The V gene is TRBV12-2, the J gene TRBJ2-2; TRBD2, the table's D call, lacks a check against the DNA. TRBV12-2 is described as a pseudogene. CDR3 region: CASRLRLWASGSALGNPNTGELFF.